This passage covers 30 T cell receptor beta chains from one sample sequenced in a study of shared clonotypes between healthy human individuals. Cells designated naive CD8 were CD45RO-negative and were positively selected for CCR7, with terminally differentiated effector memory CD45RA+ cells excluded. Repertoires were generated with immunoSEQ multiplex PCR, while TCRdb's copy carries only in-frame clones and drops some. The sample records 2 million or so clones, about 95% being singletons. Sequenced input: naive CD8+ T cells sorted from blood. The receptors here all came from a man aged 18 to 30 in good health.

Notes on this clone: Distinct nucleotide sequences in the sample also encode this CDR3. V usage is TRBV4-1 and J usage is TRBJ2-7, with D uncertain. The CDR3 is 13 amino acids. V gave up 4 bases and J gave up 3 bases, with 10 bases separating them. From germline, CDR1 is MGHRA and CDR2 YSYEKL. The CDR3 spells CASSPLSGYEQYF. CDR3 nucleotides: TGCGCCAGCAGCCCATTGAGTGGCTACGAGCAGTACTTC.

Worth noting for this clone: Different DNA sequences within this sample yield the same CDR3. V is TRBV5-4 and J is TRBJ2-7; either TRBD1 or TRBD2 may supply D (5 bases each). CDR3 size: 14 residues. Trimming left V 2 bases short and J 2 bases short, with 11 bases between. The germline V gene has CDR1 SGHNT and CDR2 YYREEE (reference sequence). The CDR3 loop is CASSFRDGPYEQYF. The CDR3 DNA sequence: TGTGCCAGCAGCTTCCGGGACGGACCCTACGAGCAGTACTTC.

This chain links TRBV6-5 with TRBJ1-6; D is undetermined. Per germline, CDR1 MNHEY and CDR2 SVGAGI. Between the trimmed V and J ends, which lost 5 bases and 5 bases, there was a span of 13 bases. The CDR3 spans 15 residues. CDR3 bases: TGTGCCAGCAGTCCTCGACGGGAGGATAATTCACCCCTCCACTTT. Translated, it gives CASSPRREDNSPLHF.

This rearrangement joins TRBV7-8 to TRBJ1-2; D not certain. The CDR3 sequence is 14 residues long. Germline V CDR1 and CDR2: SGHVS, FQNEAQ. V was trimmed by 5 bases and J by 4 bases, leaving 14 bases between them. The CDR3 coding sequence is TGTGCCAGCAGCGATAGTAAGCGGTTCTATGGCTACACCTTC. Translating it yields CASSDSKRFYGYTF.

This chain uses TRBV2 with TRBJ2-3; D unclear. The ends were cut back, 7 bases at V and 2 bases at J, with 10 bases in the middle. Germline values: CDR1 SNHLY, CDR2 FYNNEI. This CDR3 is 13 amino acids long. This CDR3 is CASTEDHTDTQYF. CDR3 DNA: TGTGCCAGCACCGAGGACCACACAGATACGCAGTATTTT.

The V call is TRBV5-4, the J call TRBJ1-1; 7 positions agree with TRBD1. The CDR3 length is 16 residues. Germline V gene sequence: CDR1 SGHNT, CDR2 YYREEE (reference sequence). J lost 0 bases, V lost 0 bases, and 5 bases had no gene match. The CDR3 sequence: CASSLDGQAMNTEAFF. DNA for the CDR3: TGTGCCAGCAGCTTGGATGGACAGGCCATGAACACTGAAGCTTTCTTT.

V gene TRBV30 combines with J gene TRBJ2-7, with D possibly matching TRBD1 (5 bases). This CDR3 has 13 amino acids. Per the germline V gene, CDR1 is GTSNPN and CDR2 is SVGIG (reference sequence). The V gene lost 1 base and the J gene lost 5 bases, with 12 bases spanning the gap. CDR3 protein: CAWSGGDSHEQYF. The DNA of the CDR3 is TGTGCCTGGAGTGGGGGCGATTCCCACGAGCAGTACTTC.

The CDR3 protein is CASSQMPDSSYEQYF. In DNA form, the CDR3 reads TGCGCCAGCAGCCAGATGCCGGACAGTTCCTACGAGCAGTACTTC. This chain connects TRBV4-1 to TRBJ2-7; perhaps TRBD1 as D (6 bases). The CDR3 is made up of 15 amino acids. Germline V lookup: CDR1 MGHRA, CDR2 YSYEKL. V lost 3 bases to trimming and J lost 1 base, with 13 bases between them.

This clone was observed a single time. J is TRBJ1-2 and V is TRBV5-6; 12 nucleotides match TRBD1. The CDR3 sequence is 16 residues long. V lost 1 base to trimming and J lost 7 bases; unmatched junction nucleotides: 8. In germline, CDR1 is SGHDT, CDR2 YYEEEE. As DNA, the CDR3 is TGTGCCAGCAGCTTGTATTTGGGACAGGGGGCGCGTGGCTACACCTTC. Translating gives CASSLYLGQGARGYTF.

CDR3 sequence reads: CACQGVGRIYEQYF. CDR3 coding DNA: TGTGCCTGCCAAGGAGTGGGACGGATCTACGAGCAGTACTTC. The chain combines TRBV6-1 with TRBJ2-7; perhaps D is TRBD1 or TRBD2 (5 bases each). CDR3 length: 14 residues. Per the germline V gene, CDR1 is MNHNS and CDR2 is SASEGT. Between the trimmed V and J ends, which lost 11 bases and 3 bases, there was a span of 20 bases.

The V and J genes are TRBV6-1 and TRBJ1-1; D is possibly TRBD1 (5 bases). CDR1 is MNHNS and CDR2 is SASEGT in the germline V gene. Trimming took 6 bases from V and 1 from J, leaving 9 bases between them. This CDR3 spans 13 amino acids. CDR3 loop: CASRRQTNTEAFF. The CDR3 DNA follows: TGTGCCAGCAGGAGACAGACGAACACTGAAGCTTTCTTT.

The chain couples TRBV11-2 to TRBJ2-4; D not certain. Deletions cut 4 bases from V and 1 base from J, with 11 bases between. Germline V gives CDR1 SGHAT, CDR2 FQNNGV. The CDR3 has 15 residues. The CDR3 DNA follows: TGTGCCAGCAGCTACCGGGCCGCGGCCAAAAACATTCAGTACTTC. Protein: CASSYRAAAKNIQYF. Looking up the rest from reference TRBV11-2 and TRBJ2-4 gives the full variable domain: EAGVAQSPRYKIIEKRQSVAFWCNPISGHATLYWYQQILGQGPKLLIQFQNNGVVDDSQLPKDRFSAERLKGVDSTLKIQPAKLEDSAVYLCASSYRAAAKNIQYFGAGTRLSVL.

The chain links TRBV28 to TRBJ2-1; possibly TRBD2 for D (5 bases). V lost 7 bases, J lost 8 bases, and 24 bases lay in between. Germline V gives CDR1 MDHEN, CDR2 SYDVKM. The CDR3 covers 16 residues. CDR3: CASTLTPGLPRDEQFF. The CDR3, as DNA: TGTGCCAGCACCTTGACCCCAGGACTTCCAAGGGATGAGCAGTTCTTC.

The chain uses TRBV4-3 and TRBJ2-7; 7 bases agree with TRBD2. Trimming took 0 bases from V and 3 from J; bases not matched to a gene: 11. The CDR3 runs 17 residues. CDR1 is LGHNA, CDR2 YSLEER, per germline. Here the CDR3 reads CASSQDWAGENFYEQYF. CDR3 nucleotides: TGCGCCAGCAGCCAAGATTGGGCGGGGGAAAACTTCTACGAGCAGTACTTC.

V gene TRBV27 combines with J gene TRBJ2-5; no clear D gene. CDR3 length: 14 amino acids. The germline V gene has CDR1 MNHEY and CDR2 SMNVEV (reference sequence). The V and J ends lost 0 bases and 1 base respectively, with 6 bases between them. The CDR3 region is CASSLSVGQETQYF. Here the CDR3 DNA reads TGTGCCAGCAGTTTATCGGTCGGCCAAGAGACCCAGTACTTC.

V gene TRBV7-9 combines with J gene TRBJ1-2; TRBD1 agrees at 11 bases. The V gene's germline CDR1 is SEHNR and CDR2 FQNEAQ (reference sequence). Losses at the gene ends were 3 bases for V and 3 bases for J; bases not matched to a gene: 3. The CDR3 has 15 residues. The CDR3 DNA follows: TGTGCCAGCAGCTTCCGGGACAGGGGGGACTATGGCTACACCTTC. It encodes CASSFRDRGDYGYTF.

To note about this clone: This sample includes further DNA sequences coding for the same CDR3. The chain has TRBV9 and TRBJ1-1; possibly TRBD1 for D (5 bases). CDR3 length equals 15 residues. Germline assignment: CDR1 SGDLS and CDR2 YYNGEE. V was cut by 4 bases and J by 0 bases, with 13 bases left in between. The CDR3 sequence: CASSPRTGLNTEAFF. In DNA form, the CDR3 reads TGTGCCAGCAGCCCTCGTACAGGCTTGAACACTGAAGCTTTCTTT.

The chain couples TRBV6-1 to TRBJ1-1; tentatively, D is TRBD1 (5 bases). V lost 4 bases, J lost 11 bases, and 20 bases lay in between. Germline V gives CDR1 MNHNS, CDR2 SASEGT. The CDR3 runs 14 residues. As DNA, the CDR3 is TGTGCCAGCAGTGTATCGGAGGGATGGGGGGATGCTTTCTTT. Protein: CASSVSEGWGDAFF.

V usage is TRBV5-1 and J usage is TRBJ2-7; possibly TRBD1 for D (6 bases). The CDR3 is made up of 13 amino acids. Germline V gene sequence: CDR1 SGHRS, CDR2 YFSETQ. V lost 3 bases, J lost 5 bases, and 12 bases lay in between. In nucleotides, the CDR3 is TGCGCCAGCAGCTCCACAGGGTCCAACGAGCAGTACTTC. Its translation is CASSSTGSNEQYF.

In this sample, this clone turned up a few times. The sample holds other DNA sequences that translate to the same CDR3. The chain combines TRBV9 with TRBJ2-3, with 8 bases matching TRBD2. CDR3 length: 14 amino acids. Germline CDR1 is SGDLS and CDR2 is YYNGEE. V was pared by 3 bases and J by 0 bases, with 0 bases of the junction left unmatched. The CDR3 DNA reads TGTGCCAGCAGCGCTAGCGGGAGCACAGATACGCAGTATTTT. It codes for CASSASGSTDTQYF.

This sequence joins TRBV27 and TRBJ2-1; no definite D call. This CDR3 comprises 13 residues. Germline values: CDR1 MNHEY, CDR2 SMNVEV (reference sequence). V was pared by 3 bases and J by 4 bases, with 7 bases between. The CDR3 region is CASSLSYYNEQFF. The CDR3 nucleotides read TGTGCCAGCAGTTTGAGTTATTACAATGAGCAGTTCTTC.

The sample holds one count of this clone. Other nucleotide sequences from this sample produce the same CDR3. This rearrangement joins TRBV6-5 to TRBJ2-7; a weak D match, TRBD2 (5 bases). Trimming left V 0 bases short and J 2 bases short, with 8 bases between. This CDR3 contains 14 residues. The germline V gene has CDR1 MNHEY and CDR2 SVGAGI. The CDR3 nucleotides read TGTGCCAGCAGTTACTCAGAGGGTGCCTACGAGCAGTACTTC. This sequence encodes CASSYSEGAYEQYF.

The chain employs TRBV6-5 and TRBJ1-2; no firm D call. Germline assignment: CDR1 MNHEY and CDR2 SVGAGI. The CDR3 is 15 residues long. Deletions cut 0 bases from V and 0 bases from J, with 8 bases between. CDR3 bases: TGTGCCAGCAGTTACTCCCCGTCAGCTAACTATGGCTACACCTTC. Translated, it gives CASSYSPSANYGYTF.

The V gene is TRBV7-8, the J gene TRBJ2-1; 12 positions agree with TRBD2. Germline lookup yields CDR1 SGHVS and CDR2 FQNEAQ. With V trimmed by 5 bases and J by 4 bases, 9 bases remained unmatched. This CDR3 has 17 amino acids. CDR3 amino acids: CASSPRSSGGAYNEQFF. The CDR3 region has the DNA TGTGCCAGCAGCCCTCGATCTAGCGGGGGGGCATACAATGAGCAGTTCTTC. Based on the CDR3 plus reference TRBV7-8 and TRBJ2-1, the full variable domain is GAGVSQSPRYKVAKRGQDVALRCDPISGHVSLFWYQQALGQGPEFLTYFQNEAQLDKSGLPSDRFFAERPEGSVSTLKIQRTQQEDSAVYLCASSPRSSGGAYNEQFFGPGTRLTVL.

The J gene is TRBJ1-3, the V gene TRBV19; tentative D call: TRBD1 (5 bases). In germline, CDR1 is LNHDA, CDR2 SQIVND (reference sequence). This CDR3 has 17 residues. Trimming took off 3 bases at V and 3 bases at J, with 18 bases between the two ends. The chain's CDR3 is CASSIDAEGWLGNTIYF. CDR3 nucleotides: TGTGCCAGTAGTATCGACGCCGAGGGGTGGCTTGGAAACACCATATATTTT. Full variable domain (remainder filled in from reference TRBV19 and TRBJ1-3): DGGITQSPKYLFRKEGQNVTLSCEQNLNHDAMYWYRQDPGQGLRLIYYSQIVNDFQKGDIAEGYSVSREKKESFPLTVTSAQKNPTAFYLCASSIDAEGWLGNTIYFGEGSWLTVV.

The genes are TRBV23-1 and TRBJ2-7; 7 bases are a match to TRBD1. TRBV23-1 is noted as an ORF with a role that remains uncertain. CDR3 length: 19 residues. V lost 3 bases, J lost 3 bases, and 20 bases stayed unmatched. CDR3: CASSQWTQRGQHIFYEQYF. The CDR3 DNA sequence: TGCGCCAGCAGTCAGTGGACACAACGGGGACAGCATATATTCTACGAGCAGTACTTC.

J is TRBJ1-5 and V is TRBV28; D gene ambiguous. Germline V gives CDR1 MDHEN, CDR2 SYDVKM. Trimming took 6 bases from V and 7 from J, leaving 16 bases between them. This CDR3 spans 14 amino acids. Here the CDR3 DNA reads TGTGCCAGCAGCTTTGAATTCCGTGGCCAGCCCCAGCATTTT. Residues: CASSFEFRGQPQHF.

The gene calls are TRBV9 and TRBJ2-3; 9 bases fit TRBD2. CDR3 length equals 16 residues. V shed 3 bases, J shed 3 bases, and the junction held 8 bases outside the gene matches. Germline CDR1 is SGDLS and CDR2 is YYNGEE. This CDR3 is CASSARAGGGTDTQYF. The CDR3 region has the DNA TGTGCCAGCAGCGCTCGAGCGGGGGGTGGGACAGATACGCAGTATTTT.

The chain joins TRBV7-9 to TRBJ1-1; the D is unclear. The CDR3 loop spans 14 amino acids. Germline CDR1 reads SEHNR; CDR2 reads FQNEAQ (reference sequence). Trimming left V 1 base short and J 3 bases short, with 9 bases between. The CDR3: CASSLEGRYTEAFF. The DNA for the CDR3 is TGTGCCAGCAGCTTAGAAGGCCGCTACACTGAAGCTTTCTTT.

This sequence joins TRBV4-3 and TRBJ2-1; D may be TRBD1 or TRBD2 (5 bases each). Deletions cut 4 bases from V and 0 bases from J, with 22 bases between. The CDR3 is 19 amino acids. Germline lookup yields CDR1 LGHNA and CDR2 YSLEER. CDR3 DNA sequence: TGCGCCAGCAGCCCAAGATTCCCGTCATATGGGGGCTCCTACAATGAGCAGTTCTTC. Its protein is CASSPRFPSYGGSYNEQFF.